Listed below are T cell receptor beta chains from one sample, sequenced in a study of blood T cell repertoires in COVID-19. Method: immunoSEQ multiplex PCR; TCRdb's copy keeps in-frame clones and lacks some. The sample shows fewer than 250,000 clones, about 88% of them seen only once. Input material: peripheral blood. Source of these receptors: a man in his sixties with acute or convalescent COVID-19. The CDR3 runs from the conserved cysteine through the conserved F or W. A D gene is named only where the DNA matches it firmly. Where a row states a size, it is once, few, many or the class of an expanded clone; other rows omit it.

>TRBJ1-1|NA|TRBV18|NA
TGTGCCAGCTCAGAGAAGAACCTGGTCGCCACTGAAGCTTTCTTT
CASSEKNLVATEAFF
>TRBJ1-2|NA|TRBV6-2/TRBV6-3|NA
TGTGCCAGCAGTTACGGGGCAGGGATACGCTACACCTTC
CASSYGAGIRYTF
>TRBJ2-3|TRBD2|TRBV11-3|NA
TGTGCCAGCAGCCAGAGGCGGCGGGGGGCGGGAGATACGCAGTATTTT
CASSQRRRGAGDTQYF
>TRBJ2-7|NA|TRBV9|NA
TGTGCCAGCAGCGTAGTGGGGGGCGAGCAGTACTTC
CASSVVGGEQYF
>TRBJ2-7|NA|TRBV19|NA
TGTGCCAGTAGTATCGCAGGGGCTGGCTACGAGCAGTACTTC
CASSIAGAGYEQYF
>TRBJ2-6|NA|TRBV5-1|NA
TGCGCCAGCAGCTTGACACCGACTGGGGCCAACGTCCTGACTTTC
CASSLTPTGANVLTF
>TRBJ1-1|TRBD1|TRBV3-1/TRBV3-2|NA
TGTGCCAGCAGCCTTTACGGCAGGGGGATGACTGAAGCTTTCTTT
CASSLYGRGMTEAFF
>TRBJ2-7|TRBD2|TRBV18|NA
TGTGCCAGCTCACAAACTAGCGGGGGCGTCCGCGAGCAGTACTTC
CASSQTSGGVREQYF
>TRBJ1-4|NA|TRBV25-1|NA
TGTGCCAGCAGTCCTAACACAGGGCGGACTAATGAAAAACTGTTTTTT
CASSPNTGRTNEKLFF
>TRBJ2-2|TRBD1|TRBV19|NA
TGTGCCAGTAGTATAGATCGGGGACAGACCGGGGAGCTGTTTTTT
CASSIDRGQTGELFF
>TRBJ2-2|NA|TRBV4-2|NA
TGTGCCAGCAGCCACGACGAGGCCACGAACACCGGGGAGCTGTTTTTT
CASSHDEATNTGELFF
>TRBJ2-5|NA|TRBV5-4|NA
TGTGCCAGCAGCCCCGGGGGACCACTCCAAGAGACCCAGTACTTC
CASSPGGPLQETQYF
>TRBJ1-3|TRBD1|TRBV7-2|NA
TGTGCCAGCAGGTCAGGGGGCGGGGAAACAGAAAACACCATATATTTT
CASRSGGGETENTIYF
>TRBJ1-4|NA|TRBV19|NA
TGTGCCAGTAGGCGGGGGACAACTAATGAAAAACTGTTTTTT
CASRRGTTNEKLFF
>TRBJ2-1|TRBD1|TRBV7-8|NA
TGTGCCAGCAGCTCTACAGGGGGCTCCTACAATGAGCAGTTCTTC
CASSSTGGSYNEQFF
>TRBJ1-3|TRBD1|TRBV2|many
TGTGCCAGCAGTGCTGGACAGGCCGGCTCTGGAAACACCATATATTTT
CASSAGQAGSGNTIYF
>TRBJ2-7|TRBD2|TRBV2|NA
TGTGCCAGCAGTGAAAGCGGGGGGCCCTCCTACGAGCAGTACTTC
CASSESGGPSYEQYF
>TRBJ1-5|NA|TRBV28|NA
TGTGCCAGCAGTTCCGCCGGGGAGTGGTATCAGCCCCAGCATTTT
CASSSAGEWYQPQHF
>TRBJ2-1|TRBD2|TRBV6-5|NA
TGTGCCAGCAGTTACTTTGTAGCGGGGGGGAACAATGAGCAGTTCTTC
CASSYFVAGGNNEQFF
>TRBJ2-7|TRBD2|TRBV6-2/TRBV6-3|NA
TGTGCCAGCAGTTTTCGGGGACTAGCGAAATACGAGCAGTACTTC
CASSFRGLAKYEQYF
>TRBJ2-7|TRBD2|TRBV4-3|once
TGCGCCAGCAGCCAAGAACAGCGGGGGAGGTACGAGCAGTACTTC
CASSQEQRGRYEQYF
>TRBJ2-3|TRBD1|TRBV2|NA
TGTGCCAGCAGTGTGGACAGGGGGCCCGATACGCAGTATTTT
CASSVDRGPDTQYF
>TRBJ2-5|NA|TRBV30|few
TGTGCCTGGAGTAACGGGGGGCGCGAGACCCAGTACTTC
CAWSNGGRETQYF
>TRBJ2-7|NA|TRBV11-2|NA
TGTGCCAGCAGCCCGACTGGTATCTACGAGCAGTACTTC
CASSPTGIYEQYF